This T cell receptor (beta chain) was identified during a study of cytotoxic CD8 clonotypes in ibrutinib-treated CLL. Study as a whole: Investigators reported about 25 partial and 2 complete responses; after median about six years, 14 patients remained remitted and 12 progressed. Study-wide results and caveats: Clonality went up at the time of ibrutinib response, stayed stable in sustained remission, and later dropped back toward its baseline level at progression. In comparison with age-matched healthy donors, baseline clonality was higher and tracked circulating CD8+ T-cell counts.

Genomic DNA in a quantity of around 2 micrograms was derived from cryopreserved PBMCs for TCR beta libraries. Per germline, CDR1 SGDLS and CDR2 YYNGEE. CDR3 size: 16 residues. Trimming removed 0 bases at V and 7 bases at J, with 16 bases between. As to this clone: Its antigen remains unidentified.

The table came from immunoSEQ multiplex PCR; TCRdb's copy has only in-frame clones and leaves some out. The sample has about 50,000 clones, roughly three fifths seen once. This sample comprised PBMCs, obtained after 24 months of ibrutinib treatment. The rearrangement links TRBV9 to TRBJ1-4; D not certain. This sequence was found in a human donor with chronic lymphocytic leukemia. The CDR3 coding sequence is TGTGCCAGCAGCGTAGACACGAACCCCACTGGTGAAAAACTGTTTTTT. Amino acids: CASSVDTNPTGEKLFF.